The next 18 T cell receptor beta chains were all read from a single sample in a study of CD8+CD57+ T cells in acquired aplastic anemia. The TCR beta profiling, which covered VDJ combination and CDR3 sequence, was carried out using genomic DNA as the template. One entry per CDR3 protein results from TCRdb running MiXCR on the reads. Of 62,000 or so distinct CDR3 sequences in the sample, around half were seen once. The sample was sorted CD4+, CD8+, or CD8+CD57+ T cells (not recorded which) from PBMCs. The origin of the receptors is a human donor in good health, serving as a control.

This chain connects TRBV9 to TRBJ1-2; TRBD1 agrees at 9 bases. CDR3 length: 14 amino acids. CDR1 and CDR2 from the germline V gene are SGDLS and YYNGEE. V lost 4 bases to trimming and J lost 4 bases; unmatched junction nucleotides: 5. DNA of the CDR3: TGTGCCAGCAGCCCGGGACAGGGAGGCTATGGCTACACCTTC. Translating gives CASSPGQGGYGYTF.

This clonotype was counted between two and nine times. The chain combines TRBV11-2 with TRBJ2-4; D might be TRBD1 or TRBD2, each matching 5 bases. Trimming stripped 1 base from V and 0 bases from J, with 13 bases between. The CDR3 extends over 17 amino acids. The germline CDR1 and CDR2 sequences are SGHAT and FQNNGV. The CDR3 DNA is TGTGCCAGCAGCTTAGGAGGGACGGCGCTAGCCAAAAACATTCAGTACTTC. Its protein product is CASSLGGTALAKNIQYF.

This clonotype was observed many times. The CDR3 region is CASSLGDSREKLFF. The CDR3 nucleotides are TGTGCCAGCAGCTTAGGTGACAGCCGGGAAAAACTGTTTTTT. This sequence joins TRBV13 and TRBJ1-4; D may be TRBD1 (5 bases). Trimming removed 0 bases from V and 8 bases from J, with 10 bases in between. CDR1 and CDR2 from the germline V gene are PRHDT and FYEKMQ (reference sequence). This CDR3 spans 14 amino acids.

A word on this clonotype: A junction boundary mismatches the germline segment, possibly from a read error. The V gene is TRBV9, the J gene TRBJ2-7; weak D call: TRBD2 (5 bases). The CDR3 contains 13 residues. Germline V lookup: CDR1 SGDLS, CDR2 YYNGEE. The CDR3 protein is CAGSVRTGNEQYF. The CDR3 coding sequence is TGTGCCGGCAGCGTTCGGACTGGGAACGAGCAGTACTTC.

The DNA for the CDR3 is TGTGCCAGCAGCCCGACTAGCGGGGGGAGCTCCTACAATGAGCAGTTCTTC. Protein: CASSPTSGGSSYNEQFF. V gene TRBV27 combines with J gene TRBJ2-1, with 13 bases that match TRBD2. The CDR3 sequence is 17 residues long. V lost 6 bases, J lost 0 bases, and 5 bases stayed unmatched. Germline CDR1 is MNHEY and CDR2 is SMNVEV (reference sequence).

This clonotype was seen repeatedly, ten times or more. The CDR3: CASSEVNLPFGRAEAFF. DNA for the CDR3: TGTGCCAGCAGTGAAGTAAATTTACCGTTTGGTAGGGCGGAAGCTTTCTTT. The chain combines TRBV2 with TRBJ1-1; D not resolved. V lost 1 base to trimming and J lost 8 bases, with 23 bases between them. The V gene's germline CDR1 is SNHLY and CDR2 FYNNEI. The CDR3 runs 17 residues.

The chain uses TRBV5-5 and TRBJ2-7; 9 nucleotides agree with TRBD2. In germline, CDR1 is SGHKS, CDR2 YYEKEE (reference sequence). The ends lost 3 bases at V and 4 bases at J; junction bases unmatched: 8. CDR3 length: 15 amino acids. The CDR3 DNA follows: TGTGCCAGCAGCTATTCGGGACTAGCTGGTTACGAGCAGTACTTC. Its translation: CASSYSGLAGYEQYF.

The chain has TRBV9 and TRBJ2-5; possibly TRBD2 for D (5 bases). The V end was cut by 3 bases, the J end by 2 bases, with 11 bases between. CDR1 is SGDLS, CDR2 YYNGEE, per germline. CDR3 length: 14 residues. CDR3 sequence: CASSAEGLQETQYF. CDR3 nucleotide sequence: TGTGCCAGCAGCGCAGAAGGACTGCAAGAGACCCAGTACTTC.

The J gene is TRBJ2-7, the V gene TRBV19; D gene ambiguous. Between the trimmed V and J ends, which lost 1 base and 7 bases, there was a span of 8 bases. CDR3 length equals 12 residues. Germline V gene data show CDR1 as LNHDA and CDR2 as SQIVND (reference sequence). CDR3 DNA: TGTGCCAGTAGTATAGTGGCTGGGGAGCAGTACTTC. Translating it yields CASSIVAGEQYF.

In its sample, this clonotype ranks as medium-sized. This chain uses TRBV24-1 with TRBJ2-3; no firm D call. Between the trimmed V and J ends, which lost 3 bases and 0 bases, there was a span of 3 bases. CDR1 and CDR2 (germline): KGHDR, SFDVKD. This CDR3 comprises 13 residues. CDR3 in amino acids: CATSDRSTDTQYF. The DNA for the CDR3 is TGTGCCACCAGTGATCGTAGCACAGATACGCAGTATTTT.

The chain carries TRBV9 and TRBJ1-1; possibly TRBD1 for D (5 bases). CDR1 SGDLS and CDR2 YYNGEE come from the germline V gene. V was cut by 3 bases and J by 2 bases, with 8 bases left in between. The CDR3 extends over 13 amino acids. CDR3 bases: TGTGCCAGCAGCGAGAGGGGTAACACTGAAGCTTTCTTT. This translates into CASSERGNTEAFF.

This sequence joins TRBV11-1 and TRBJ2-3; TRBD2 matches 7 bases. Losses at the gene ends were 6 bases for V and 0 bases for J; bases not matched to a gene: 6. This CDR3 comprises 15 residues. Germline V gene lookup returns CDR1 SGHAT and CDR2 FQDESV (reference sequence). CDR3 in amino acids: CASSSSGTSTDTQYF. CDR3 coding DNA: TGTGCCAGCAGTTCGAGCGGGACTAGCACAGATACGCAGTATTTT.

This clonotype was picked up many times. This sequence joins TRBV20-1 and TRBJ2-7, with D perhaps TRBD1 or TRBD2 (5 bases each). V lost 2 bases and J 1 base, leaving 12 bases between the germline ends. This CDR3 comprises 14 residues. From germline, CDR1 is DFQATT and CDR2 SNEGSKA (reference sequence). The CDR3, as DNA: TGCAGTGCTAGACAGAGGGGCGGTTCCTACGAGCAGTACTTC. It encodes CSARQRGGSYEQYF.

This clonotype was picked up many times. The chain combines TRBV7-9 with TRBJ1-2; 8 bases map to TRBD1. The J segment lost 2 bases and the V segment lost 2 bases, leaving 7 bases of the junction unmatched. The CDR3 consists of 16 residues. Germline loops: CDR1 SEHNR, CDR2 FQNEAQ (reference sequence). CDR3 amino acids: CASSLFTGGENYGYTF. DNA of the CDR3: TGTGCCAGCAGCTTATTCACAGGGGGAGAAAACTATGGCTACACCTTC.

This chain connects TRBV5-5 to TRBJ1-4; 8 positions agree with TRBD1. V lost 4 bases and J lost 2; bases outside the gene matches: 4. Germline CDR1 reads SGHKS; CDR2 reads YYEKEE (reference sequence). CDR3 length: 15 residues. As DNA, the CDR3 is TGTGCCAGCAGCCCCCGACAGGGGACTAATGAAAAACTGTTTTTT. Amino acid sequence: CASSPRQGTNEKLFF.

This clonotype has a count of ten or more. The chain is built from TRBV28 and TRBJ2-3; 7 nucleotides line up with TRBD2. Losses at the gene ends were 5 bases for V and 6 bases for J; bases not matched to a gene: 8. CDR1 is MDHEN and CDR2 is SYDVKM in the germline V gene. The CDR3 extends over 14 amino acids. In DNA form, the CDR3 reads TGTGCCAGCAGTCCCGGACTAGTTCTTGATACGCAGTATTTT. Translation gives CASSPGLVLDTQYF.

The chain uses TRBV19 and TRBJ1-2, with 7 bases matching TRBD1. The CDR3 has 10 amino acids. Germline-derived CDR1 and CDR2 are LNHDA and SQIVND (reference sequence). The CDR3 bases are TGTGCTAAAAAGGGGGCGGGCTACACCTTC. Its protein product is CAKKGAGYTF. The full variable domain, its missing parts supplied by reference TRBV19 and TRBJ1-2, is DGGITQSPKYLFRKEGQNVTLSCEQNLNHDAMYWYRQDPGQGLRLIYYSQIVNDFQKGDIAEGYSVSREKKESFPLTVTSAQKNPTAFYLCAKKGAGYTFGSGTRLTVV.

In this sample, this clonotype turned up a few times. V and J are TRBV25-1 and TRBJ2-1; 7 bases align to TRBD1. Trimming at V came to 8 bases and at J to 6 bases, leaving 1 base not matched to a gene. Per germline, CDR1 MGHDK and CDR2 SYGVNS. This CDR3 contains 11 residues. CDR3 loop: CASSGGNEQFF. In nucleotides, the CDR3 is TGTGCCAGCTCAGGGGGCAATGAGCAGTTCTTC.